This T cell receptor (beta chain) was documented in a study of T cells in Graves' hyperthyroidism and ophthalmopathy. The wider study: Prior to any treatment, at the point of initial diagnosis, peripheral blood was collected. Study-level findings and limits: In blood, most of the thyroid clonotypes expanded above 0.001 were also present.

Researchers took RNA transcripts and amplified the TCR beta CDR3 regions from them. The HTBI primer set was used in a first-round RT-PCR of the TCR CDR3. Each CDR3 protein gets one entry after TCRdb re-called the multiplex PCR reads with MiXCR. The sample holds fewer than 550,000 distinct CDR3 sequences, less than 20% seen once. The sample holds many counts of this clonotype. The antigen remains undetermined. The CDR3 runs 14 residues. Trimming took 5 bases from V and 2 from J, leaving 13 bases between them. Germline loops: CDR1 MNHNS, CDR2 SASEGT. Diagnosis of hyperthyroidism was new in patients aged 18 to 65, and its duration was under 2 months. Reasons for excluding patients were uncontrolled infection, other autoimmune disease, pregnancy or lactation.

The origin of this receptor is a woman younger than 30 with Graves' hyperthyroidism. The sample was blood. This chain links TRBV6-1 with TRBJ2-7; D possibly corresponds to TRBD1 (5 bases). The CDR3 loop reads CASSNHRKPYEQYF. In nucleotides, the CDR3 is TGTGCCAGCAGTAATCACAGGAAACCCTACGAGCAGTACTTC.